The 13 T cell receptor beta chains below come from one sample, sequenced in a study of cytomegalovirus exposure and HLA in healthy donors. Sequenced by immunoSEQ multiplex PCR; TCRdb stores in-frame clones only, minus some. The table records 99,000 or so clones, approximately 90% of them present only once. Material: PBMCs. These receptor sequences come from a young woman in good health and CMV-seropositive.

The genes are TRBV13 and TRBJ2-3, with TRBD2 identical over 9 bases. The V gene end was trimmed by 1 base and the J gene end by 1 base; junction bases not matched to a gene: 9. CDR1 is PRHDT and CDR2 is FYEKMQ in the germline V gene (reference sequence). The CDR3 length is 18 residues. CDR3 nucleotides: TGTGCCAGCAGCTTAGAGGCGGGAGGGGATGGTGGCACAGATACGCAGTATTTT. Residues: CASSLEAGGDGGTDTQYF.

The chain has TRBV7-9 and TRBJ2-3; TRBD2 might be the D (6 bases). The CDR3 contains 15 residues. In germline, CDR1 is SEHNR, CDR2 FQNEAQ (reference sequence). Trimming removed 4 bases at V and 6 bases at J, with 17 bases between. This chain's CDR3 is CASSSLGGWEDTQYF. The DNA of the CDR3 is TGTGCCAGCAGCTCCCTTGGGGGGTGGGAGGATACGCAGTATTTT.

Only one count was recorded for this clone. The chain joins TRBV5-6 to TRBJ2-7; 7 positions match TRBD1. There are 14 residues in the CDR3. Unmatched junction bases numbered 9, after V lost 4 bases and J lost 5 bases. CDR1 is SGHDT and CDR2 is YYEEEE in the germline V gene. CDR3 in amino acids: CASSHPGQPHEQYF. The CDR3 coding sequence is TGTGCCAGCAGCCATCCGGGACAGCCCCACGAGCAGTACTTC.

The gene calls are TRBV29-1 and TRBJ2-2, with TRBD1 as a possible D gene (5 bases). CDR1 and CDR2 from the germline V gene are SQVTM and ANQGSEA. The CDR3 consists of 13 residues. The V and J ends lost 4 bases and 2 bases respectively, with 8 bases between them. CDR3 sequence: CSVGQLNTGELFF. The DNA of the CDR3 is TGCAGCGTTGGACAGCTTAACACCGGGGAGCTGTTTTTT.

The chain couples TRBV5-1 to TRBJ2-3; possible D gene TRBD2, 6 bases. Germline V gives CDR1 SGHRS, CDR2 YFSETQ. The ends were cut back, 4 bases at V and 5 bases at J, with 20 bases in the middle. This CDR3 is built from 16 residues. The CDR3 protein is CASSRTGGMGGDTQYF. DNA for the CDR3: TGCGCCAGCAGCCGAACCGGGGGTATGGGGGGAGATACGCAGTATTTT.

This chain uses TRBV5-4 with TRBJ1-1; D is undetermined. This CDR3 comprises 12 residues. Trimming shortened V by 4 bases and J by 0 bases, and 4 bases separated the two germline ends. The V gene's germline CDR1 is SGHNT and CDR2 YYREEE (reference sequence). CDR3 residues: CASSGVNTEAFF. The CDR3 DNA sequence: TGTGCCAGCAGCGGAGTGAACACTGAAGCTTTCTTT.

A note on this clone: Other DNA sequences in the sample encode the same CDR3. Here the CDR3 DNA reads TGTGCCAGCAGCTTACAGGGCAATCAGCCCCAGCATTTT. Residues: CASSLQGNQPQHF. The chain recombines TRBV7-9 with TRBJ1-5; D gene ambiguous. Germline loops: CDR1 SEHNR, CDR2 FQNEAQ (reference sequence). The CDR3 sequence is 13 residues long. Trimming cost V 2 bases and J 2 bases, with 4 bases left between them. The entire variable domain, with the rest obtained from reference TRBV7-9 and TRBJ1-5, is as follows: DTGVSQNPRHKITKRGQNVTFRCDPISEHNRLYWYRQTLGQGPEFLTYFQNEAQLEKSRLLSDRFSAERPKGSFSTLEIQRTEQGDSAMYLCASSLQGNQPQHFGDGTRLSIL.

CDR3 DNA: TGTGCCAGCAGTCCGACAGGGGGCACGCAGTATTTT. Translating it yields CASSPTGGTQYF. The chain combines TRBV9 with TRBJ2-3; the match to TRBD1 covers 10 bases. CDR3 length: 12 amino acids. Per germline, CDR1 SGDLS and CDR2 YYNGEE. Trimming at V came to 5 bases and at J to 9 bases, leaving 3 bases not matched to a gene.

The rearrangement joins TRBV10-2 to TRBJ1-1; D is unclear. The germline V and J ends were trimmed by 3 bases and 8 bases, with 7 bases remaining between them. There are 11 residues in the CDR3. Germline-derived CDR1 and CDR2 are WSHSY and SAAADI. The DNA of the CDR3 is TGCGCCAGCAGTGAACAGAGAGAAGCTTTCTTT. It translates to CASSEQREAFF.

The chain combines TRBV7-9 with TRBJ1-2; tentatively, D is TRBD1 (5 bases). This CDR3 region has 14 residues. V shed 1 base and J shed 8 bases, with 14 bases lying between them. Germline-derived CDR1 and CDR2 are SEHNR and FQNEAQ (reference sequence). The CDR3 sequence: CASSLDVWGAGYTF. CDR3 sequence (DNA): TGTGCCAGCAGCTTAGACGTATGGGGCGCAGGCTACACCTTC.

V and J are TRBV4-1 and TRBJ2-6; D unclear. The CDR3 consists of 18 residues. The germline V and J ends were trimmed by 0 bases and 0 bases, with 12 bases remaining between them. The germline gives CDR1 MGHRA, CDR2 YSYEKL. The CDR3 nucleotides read TGCGCCAGCAGCCAAGAGCACCGCCCCAGCTCTGGGGCCAACGTCCTGACTTTC. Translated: CASSQEHRPSSGANVLTF.

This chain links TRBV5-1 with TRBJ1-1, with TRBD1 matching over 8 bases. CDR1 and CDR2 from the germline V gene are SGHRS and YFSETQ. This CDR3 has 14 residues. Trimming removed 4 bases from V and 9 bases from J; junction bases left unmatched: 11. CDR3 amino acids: CASSLDRVPQKAFF. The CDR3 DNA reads TGCGCCAGCAGCCTGGACAGGGTCCCCCAGAAAGCTTTCTTT. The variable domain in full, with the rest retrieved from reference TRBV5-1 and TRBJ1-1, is KAGVTQTPRYLIKTRGQQVTLSCSPISGHRSVSWYQQTPGQGLQFLFEYFSETQRNKGNFPGRFSGRQFSNSRSEMNVSTLELGDSALYLCASSLDRVPQKAFFGQGTRLTVV.

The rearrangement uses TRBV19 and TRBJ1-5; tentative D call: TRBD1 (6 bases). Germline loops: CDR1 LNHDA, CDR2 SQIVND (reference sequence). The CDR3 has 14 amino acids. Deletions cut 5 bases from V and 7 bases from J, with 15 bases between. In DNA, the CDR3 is TGTGCCAGTAGTGCCGGGGGGCGAGGGCAGCCCCAGCATTTT. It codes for CASSAGGRGQPQHF.